This T cell receptor (beta chain) was identified in a study of radiation and T cells in renal cell carcinoma. Study-level results: Top tumor clonotypes rose in blood 2 weeks post-radiation, then contracted.

Time point: blood 4 weeks post-SBRT, at nephrectomy. Noted treatment: 15 Gy SBRT to primary tumor, nephrectomy 4 weeks later. Nephrectomy followed 15 Gy stereotactic body radiation by 4 weeks. Points on this clone: Its antigen is currently unknown.

Some clones are missing from TCRdb's copy, which holds only in-frame ones; the method was immunoSEQ multiplex PCR. In the table there are under 100,000 clones, about 82% of which are singletons. The CDR3 is made up of 14 amino acids. Source: blood, taken from a patient whose treatment included radiotherapy and nephrectomy. The TCR originated in a man over 45 with renal cell carcinoma. This chain joins TRBV12-2 and TRBJ2-7. TRBV12-2 is given as a pseudogene. The CDR3 region is CASRLAGWLYEQYF. In nucleotides, the CDR3 is TGTGCAAGTCGCTTAGCGGGGTGGCTCTACGAGCAGTACTTC.